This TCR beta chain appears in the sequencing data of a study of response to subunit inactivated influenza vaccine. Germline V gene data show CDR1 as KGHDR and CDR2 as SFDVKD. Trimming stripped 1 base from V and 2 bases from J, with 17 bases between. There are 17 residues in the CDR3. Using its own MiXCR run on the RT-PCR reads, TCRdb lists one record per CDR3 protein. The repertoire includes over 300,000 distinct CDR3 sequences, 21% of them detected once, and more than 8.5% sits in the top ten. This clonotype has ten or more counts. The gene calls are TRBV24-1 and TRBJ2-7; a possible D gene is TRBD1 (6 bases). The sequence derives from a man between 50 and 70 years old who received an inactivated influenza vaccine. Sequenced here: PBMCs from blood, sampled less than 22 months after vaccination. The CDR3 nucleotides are TGTGCCACCAGTGATTTTGGGTCCCGGGACAAGCCCTACGAGCAGTACTTC. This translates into CATSDFGSRDKPYEQYF.